These 15 T cell receptor beta chains originate from one sample sequenced in a study of post-analysis software for immune sequencing data. The authors incorporated unique molecular identifiers into the TCR beta cDNA libraries. TCRdb analysed the PCR reads with MiXCR anew, one entry per CDR3 protein. This sample has about 160,000 distinct CDR3 sequences, with around 36% found just once. Sequences were derived from blood, sampled after autologous hematopoietic stem cell transplantation. The receptors derive from a girl under 18 with multiple sclerosis.

DNA for the CDR3: TGTGCCAGCAGTTACCAGAGCGGGAGTGGCCCAGATACGCAGTATTTT. Protein: CASSYQSGSGPDTQYF. This chain connects TRBV6-5 to TRBJ2-3, with 8 bases aligning to TRBD2. The germline CDR1 and CDR2 sequences are MNHEY and SVGAGI. The CDR3 has 16 amino acids. V lost 2 bases and J lost 4; bases outside the gene matches: 8.

The chain uses TRBV7-2 and TRBJ1-2; D is perhaps TRBD1 (5 bases). The CDR3 has 12 residues. V lost 2 bases and J lost 6, with 7 bases in between. Looked up from germline, CDR1 is SGHTA and CDR2 is FQGNSA. For the CDR3, the DNA is TGTGCCAGCAGCTTAATCAGGGATGGCTACACCTTC. This sequence encodes CASSLIRDGYTF. Filled out from reference TRBV7-2 and TRBJ1-2, the complete variable domain reads GAGVSQSPSNKVTEKGKDVELRCDPISGHTALYWYRQSLGQGLEFLIYFQGNSAPDKSGLPSDRFSAERTGGSVSTLTIQRTQQEDSAVYLCASSLIRDGYTFGSGTRLTVV.

V and J are TRBV3-1 and TRBJ2-5, with TRBD1 identical over 8 bases. J was trimmed by 11 bases and V by 1 base; bases with no gene match: 12. The CDR3 covers 15 residues. Germline loops: CDR1 LGHDT, CDR2 YNNKEL (reference sequence). Here the CDR3 reads CASSQGTGWVDEQYF. The CDR3 nucleotides read TGTGCCAGCAGCCAAGGGACAGGGTGGGTCGATGAGCAGTACTTC.

Many counts were recorded for this clonotype. The chain joins TRBV20-1 to TRBJ2-7; 10 bases map to TRBD2. CDR1 is DFQATT and CDR2 is SNEGSKA in the germline V gene (reference sequence). J lost 6 bases, V lost 3 bases, and 14 bases had no gene match. The CDR3 contains 16 residues. For the CDR3, the DNA is TGCAGTGCTAGGGAAAGCGGGAGGGTGTTCGGGGGCGAGCAGTACTTC. It encodes CSARESGRVFGGEQYF.

The V and J genes are TRBV5-1 and TRBJ2-1; D is perhaps TRBD2 (5 bases). The CDR3 has 14 amino acids. Germline V gives CDR1 SGHRS, CDR2 YFSETQ. Trimming shortened V by 7 bases and J by 7 bases, and 18 bases separated the two germline ends. The chain's CDR3 is CASRGEGSWNEQFF. The CDR3 DNA reads as TGCGCCAGCCGAGGTGAGGGATCGTGGAATGAGCAGTTCTTC. Looking up the rest from reference TRBV5-1 and TRBJ2-1 gives the full variable domain: KAGVTQTPRYLIKTRGQQVTLSCSPISGHRSVSWYQQTPGQGLQFLFEYFSETQRNKGNFPGRFSGRQFSNSRSEMNVSTLELGDSALYLCASRGEGSWNEQFFGPGTRLTVL.

This rearrangement joins TRBV29-1 to TRBJ2-1; D is ambiguous. Trimming removed 3 bases at V and 0 bases at J, with 6 bases between. Germline V gene sequence: CDR1 SQVTM, CDR2 ANQGSEA. This CDR3 region has 13 residues. For the CDR3, the DNA is TGCAGCGTTGAGCTCAGCTCCTACAATGAGCAGTTCTTC. It is translated as CSVELSSYNEQFF.

This clonotype was found a few times. This rearrangement joins TRBV20-1 to TRBJ2-1, with TRBD2 matching over 14 bases. Unmatched junction bases numbered 7, after V lost 6 bases and J lost 15 bases. Germline V gene lookup returns CDR1 DFQATT and CDR2 SNEGSKA (reference sequence). The CDR3 has 12 residues. The chain's CDR3 is CSAGTSGRKPFF. The CDR3 nucleotides read TGCAGTGCGGGGACTAGCGGGAGAAAGCCGTTCTTC.

This clonotype was counted between two and nine times. The CDR3, as DNA: TGTGCCAGCAGTTTGGTTAGCGGTACGTACAATGAGCAGTTCTTC. Amino acid sequence: CASSLVSGTYNEQFF. The chain is built from TRBV12-3 or TRBV12-4 and TRBJ2-1; D possibly corresponds to TRBD2 (6 bases). V lost 3 bases and J 4 bases, leaving 13 bases between the germline ends. The length of the CDR3 is 15 residues.

V and J are TRBV15 and TRBJ1-6; D call uncertain. CDR1 and CDR2 (germline): LNHNV, YYDKDF (reference sequence). The CDR3 is 15 residues long. Trimming took off 0 bases at V and 8 bases at J, with 11 bases between the two ends. DNA of the CDR3: TGTGCCACCAGCAGAGAGGCAACCGGGCATTCACCCCTCCACTTT. Translated: CATSREATGHSPLHF.

The gene calls are TRBV7-3 and TRBJ1-1; 8 bases agree with TRBD1. The CDR3 loop spans 17 amino acids. Germline CDR1 and CDR2: SGHTA and FQGTGA. Trimming took 1 base from V and 1 from J; bases not matched to a gene: 8. The DNA for the CDR3 is TGTGCCAGCAGCTTAAAGGCTGGACAGGGAGCGAACACTGAAGCTTTCTTT. It is translated as CASSLKAGQGANTEAFF.

The chain has TRBV12-3 or TRBV12-4 and TRBJ2-1; TRBD2 agrees at 10 bases. The ends lost 0 bases at V and 15 bases at J; junction bases unmatched: 5. This CDR3 region has 13 residues. The CDR3: CASSLALWTSGFF. In DNA form, the CDR3 reads TGTGCCAGCAGTTTAGCGCTCTGGACTAGCGGGTTCTTC.

The chain joins TRBV6-1 to TRBJ2-7, with TRBD2 as a possible D gene (6 bases). The CDR3 has 14 residues. Germline CDR1 reads MNHNS; CDR2 reads SASEGT. V lost 3 bases, J lost 6 bases, and 15 bases lay in between. CDR3 residues: CASSDGTFIGEQYF. The CDR3 DNA reads as TGTGCCAGCAGTGACGGGACTTTTATTGGCGAGCAGTACTTC.

In its sample, this clonotype was seen a few times. The genes are TRBV6-6 and TRBJ2-7, with 7 bases fitting TRBD1. This CDR3 spans 16 amino acids. Germline CDR1 is MNHNY and CDR2 is SVGAGI (reference sequence). V shed 0 bases, J shed 3 bases, and the junction held 8 bases outside the gene matches. This CDR3 is CASSYSETGINYEQYF. The CDR3 DNA is TGTGCCAGCAGTTACTCTGAGACAGGGATAAACTACGAGCAGTACTTC.

V usage is TRBV9 and J usage is TRBJ2-7; D is perhaps TRBD2 (6 bases). The ends were cut back, 3 bases at V and 2 bases at J, with 15 bases in the middle. From germline, CDR1 is SGDLS and CDR2 YYNGEE. This CDR3 contains 15 residues. DNA for the CDR3: TGTGCCAGCAGCGCTGGGGGGAGCGGTCCCTACGAGCAGTACTTC. Protein sequence: CASSAGGSGPYEQYF.

Points on this clonotype: Mismatch with germline at one junction end may stem from a read error. The chain combines TRBV27 with TRBJ2-1; D gene ambiguous. Germline CDR1 is MNHEY and CDR2 is SMNVEV (reference sequence). The CDR3 sequence is 13 residues long. DNA of the CDR3: TGTGCCAGCAGTTTGGGAAGTCGGAATGGGCAGTTCTTC. Amino acid sequence: CASSLGSRNGQFF.